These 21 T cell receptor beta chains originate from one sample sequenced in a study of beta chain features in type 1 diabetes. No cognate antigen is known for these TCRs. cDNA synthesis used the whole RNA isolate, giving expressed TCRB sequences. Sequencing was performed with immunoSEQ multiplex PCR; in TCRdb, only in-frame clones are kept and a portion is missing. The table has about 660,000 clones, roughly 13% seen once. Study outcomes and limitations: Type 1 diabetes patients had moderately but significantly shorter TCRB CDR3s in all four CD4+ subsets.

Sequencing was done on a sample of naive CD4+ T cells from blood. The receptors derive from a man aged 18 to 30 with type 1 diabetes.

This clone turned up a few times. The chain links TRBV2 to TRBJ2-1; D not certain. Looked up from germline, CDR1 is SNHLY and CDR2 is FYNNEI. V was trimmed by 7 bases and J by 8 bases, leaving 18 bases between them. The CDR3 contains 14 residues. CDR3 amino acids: CASKLISGYDEQFF. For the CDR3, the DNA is TGTGCCAGCAAATTAATAAGTGGGTATGATGAGCAGTTCTTC.

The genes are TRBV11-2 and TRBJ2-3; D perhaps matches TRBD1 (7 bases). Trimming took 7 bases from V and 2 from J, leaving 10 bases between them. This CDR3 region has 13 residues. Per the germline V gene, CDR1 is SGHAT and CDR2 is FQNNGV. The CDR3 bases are TGTGCCAGCATCAGGGGGGTCACAGATACGCAGTATTTT. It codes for CASIRGVTDTQYF.

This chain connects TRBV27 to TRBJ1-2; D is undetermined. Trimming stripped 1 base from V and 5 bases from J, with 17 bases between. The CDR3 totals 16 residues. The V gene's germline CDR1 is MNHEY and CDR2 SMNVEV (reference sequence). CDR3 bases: TGTGCCAGCAGTTTATTCCCGGGGTCTCGTGGGTATGGCTACACCTTC. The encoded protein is CASSLFPGSRGYGYTF.

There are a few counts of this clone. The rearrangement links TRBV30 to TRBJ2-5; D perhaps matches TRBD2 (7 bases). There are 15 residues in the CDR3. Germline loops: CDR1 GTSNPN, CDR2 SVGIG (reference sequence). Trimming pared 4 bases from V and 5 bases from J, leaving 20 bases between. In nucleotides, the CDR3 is TGTGCCTGGACCACGGACGGGGGGCTCGGGGAGACCCAGTACTTC. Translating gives CAWTTDGGLGETQYF.

CDR3 sequence: CASSGRGSRGSDTQYF. The CDR3 DNA follows: TGTGCCAGCAGTGGGAGGGGTAGCCGGGGCTCCGATACGCAGTATTTT. The chain is built from TRBV2 and TRBJ2-3; D is possibly TRBD2 (6 bases). Trimming cost V 4 bases and J 6 bases, with 20 bases left between them. The CDR3 loop spans 16 amino acids. Germline assignment: CDR1 SNHLY and CDR2 FYNNEI.

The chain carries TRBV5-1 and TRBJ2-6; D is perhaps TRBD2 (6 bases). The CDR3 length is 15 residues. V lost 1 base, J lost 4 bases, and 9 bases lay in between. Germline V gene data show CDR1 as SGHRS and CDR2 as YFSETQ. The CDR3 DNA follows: TGCGCCAGCAGCTTGTGGAGGGCCGGGGCCAACGTCCTGACTTTC. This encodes CASSLWRAGANVLTF.

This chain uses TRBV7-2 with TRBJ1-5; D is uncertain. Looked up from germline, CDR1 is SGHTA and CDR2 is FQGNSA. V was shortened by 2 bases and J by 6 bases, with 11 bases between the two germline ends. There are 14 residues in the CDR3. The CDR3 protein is CASSLTGVGQPQHF. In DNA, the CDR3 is TGTGCCAGCAGCTTAACCGGGGTGGGTCAGCCCCAGCATTTT. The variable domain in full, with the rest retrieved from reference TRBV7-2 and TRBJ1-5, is GAGVSQSPSNKVTEKGKDVELRCDPISGHTALYWYRQSLGQGLEFLIYFQGNSAPDKSGLPSDRFSAERTGGSVSTLTIQRTQQEDSAVYLCASSLTGVGQPQHFGDGTRLSIL.

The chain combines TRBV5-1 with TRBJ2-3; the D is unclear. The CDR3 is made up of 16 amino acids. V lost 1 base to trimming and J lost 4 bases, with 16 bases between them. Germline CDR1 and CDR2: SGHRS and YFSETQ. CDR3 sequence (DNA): TGCGCCAGCAGCTTGACCGGGCAGAACTGGGCAGATACGCAGTATTTT. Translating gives CASSLTGQNWADTQYF.

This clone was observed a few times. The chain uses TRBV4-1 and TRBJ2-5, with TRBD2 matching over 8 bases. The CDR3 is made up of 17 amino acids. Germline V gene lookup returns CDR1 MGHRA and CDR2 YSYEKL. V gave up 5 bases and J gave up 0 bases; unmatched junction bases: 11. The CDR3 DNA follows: TGCGCCAGCAGCAGAGGTACTGCTAGCGGGTACCAAGAGACCCAGTACTTC. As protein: CASSRGTASGYQETQYF.

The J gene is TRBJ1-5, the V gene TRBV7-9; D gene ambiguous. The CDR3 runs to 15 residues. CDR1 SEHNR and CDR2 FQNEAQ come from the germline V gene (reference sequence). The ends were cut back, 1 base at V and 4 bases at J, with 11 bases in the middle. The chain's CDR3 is CASSLVGMGNQPQHF. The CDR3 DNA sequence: TGTGCCAGCAGCTTAGTGGGTATGGGTAATCAGCCCCAGCATTTT. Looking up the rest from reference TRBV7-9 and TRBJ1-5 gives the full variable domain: DTGVSQNPRHKITKRGQNVTFRCDPISEHNRLYWYRQTLGQGPEFLTYFQNEAQLEKSRLLSDRFSAERPKGSFSTLEIQRTEQGDSAMYLCASSLVGMGNQPQHFGDGTRLSIL.

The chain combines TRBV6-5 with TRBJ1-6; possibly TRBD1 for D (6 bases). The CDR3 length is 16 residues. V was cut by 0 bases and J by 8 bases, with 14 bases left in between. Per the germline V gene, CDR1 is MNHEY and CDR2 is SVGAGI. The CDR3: CASSYSDRPGDSPLHF. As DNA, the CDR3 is TGTGCCAGCAGTTACTCCGACAGGCCCGGGGATTCACCCCTCCACTTT.

CDR3 residues: CASSLDRAPGANVLTF. For the CDR3, the DNA is TGTGCCAGCTCTCTGGACAGGGCTCCTGGGGCCAACGTCCTGACTTTC. The rearrangement uses TRBV6-4 and TRBJ2-6; 8 bases agree with TRBD1. The CDR3 loop spans 16 amino acids. J was trimmed by 2 bases and V by 8 bases; bases with no gene match: 8. Germline V gene sequence: CDR1 MRHNA, CDR2 SNTAGT.

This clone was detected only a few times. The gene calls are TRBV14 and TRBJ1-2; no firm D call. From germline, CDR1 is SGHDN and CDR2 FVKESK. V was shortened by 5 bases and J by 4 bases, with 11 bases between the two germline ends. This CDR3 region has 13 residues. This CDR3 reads CASSSKTRYGYTF. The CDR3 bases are TGTGCCAGCAGCTCTAAAACCCGCTATGGCTACACCTTC.

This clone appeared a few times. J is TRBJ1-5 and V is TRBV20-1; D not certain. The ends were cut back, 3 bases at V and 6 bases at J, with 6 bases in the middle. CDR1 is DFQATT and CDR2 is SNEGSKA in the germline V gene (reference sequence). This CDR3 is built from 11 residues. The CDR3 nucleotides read TGCAGTGCTAGTGTAGGTCAGCCCCAGCATTTT. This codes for CSASVGQPQHF.

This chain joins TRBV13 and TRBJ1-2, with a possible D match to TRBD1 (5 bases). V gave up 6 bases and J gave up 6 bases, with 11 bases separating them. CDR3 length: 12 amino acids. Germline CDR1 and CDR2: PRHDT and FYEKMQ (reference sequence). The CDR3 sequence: CASRLTGDGYTF. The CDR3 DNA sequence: TGTGCCAGCAGGCTGACGGGGGATGGCTACACCTTC.

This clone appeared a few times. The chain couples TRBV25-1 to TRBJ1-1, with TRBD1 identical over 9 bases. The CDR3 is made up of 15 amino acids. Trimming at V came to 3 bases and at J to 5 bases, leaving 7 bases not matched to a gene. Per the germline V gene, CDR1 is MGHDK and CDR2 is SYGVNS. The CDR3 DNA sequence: TGTGCCAGCAGTGATTTAACAGGGGGCATGACTGAAGCTTTCTTT. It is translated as CASSDLTGGMTEAFF. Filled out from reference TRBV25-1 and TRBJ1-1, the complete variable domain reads EADIYQTPRYLVIGTGKKITLECSQTMGHDKMYWYQQDPGMELHLIHYSYGVNSTEKGDLSSESTVSRIRTEHFPLTLESARPSHTSQYLCASSDLTGGMTEAFFGQGTRLTVV.

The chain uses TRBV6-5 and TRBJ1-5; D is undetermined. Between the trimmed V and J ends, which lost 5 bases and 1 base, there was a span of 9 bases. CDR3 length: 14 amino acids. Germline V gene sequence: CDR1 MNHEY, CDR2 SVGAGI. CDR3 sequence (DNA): TGTGCCAGCAGTACTGGGCTCAGCAATCAGCCCCAGCATTTT. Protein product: CASSTGLSNQPQHF.

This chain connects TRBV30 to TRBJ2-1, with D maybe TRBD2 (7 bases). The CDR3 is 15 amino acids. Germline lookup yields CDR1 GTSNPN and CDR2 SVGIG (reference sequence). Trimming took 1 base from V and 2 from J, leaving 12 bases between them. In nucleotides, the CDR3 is TGTGCCTGGAGTGAATGGCGGGGGCCCTACAATGAGCAGTTCTTC. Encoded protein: CAWSEWRGPYNEQFF.

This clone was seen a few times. The CDR3 is CASRWSTEAFF. The CDR3 bases are TGTGCCAGCCGGTGGAGCACTGAAGCTTTCTTT. The chain recombines TRBV7-9 with TRBJ1-1; D is unclear. V was pared by 8 bases and J by 4 bases, with 8 bases between. Looked up from germline, CDR1 is SEHNR and CDR2 is FQNEAQ (reference sequence). The CDR3 sequence is 11 residues long.

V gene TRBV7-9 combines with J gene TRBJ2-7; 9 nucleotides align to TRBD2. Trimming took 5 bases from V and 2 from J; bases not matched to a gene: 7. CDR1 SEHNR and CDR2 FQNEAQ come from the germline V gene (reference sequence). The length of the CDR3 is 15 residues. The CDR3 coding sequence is TGTGCCAGCAGCGGCGGGGGGGACACTGCCTACGAGCAGTACTTC. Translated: CASSGGGDTAYEQYF.

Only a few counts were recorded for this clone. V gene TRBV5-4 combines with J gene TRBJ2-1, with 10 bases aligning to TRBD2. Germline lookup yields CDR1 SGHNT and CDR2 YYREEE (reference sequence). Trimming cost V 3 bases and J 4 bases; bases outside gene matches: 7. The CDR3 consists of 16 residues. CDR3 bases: TGTGCCAGCAGCTCACCGAGCGGGGGGGTGTACAATGAGCAGTTCTTC. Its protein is CASSSPSGGVYNEQFF.